A single sample is the source of the 20 T cell receptor beta chains below, sequenced in a study of blood T cells in healthy people across ages. PCR was performed a second time for about 6 to 11 cycles using a sample-barcoded 5' primer and a J-beta primer mix. One entry per CDR3 protein results from TCRdb running MiXCR on the 5' RACE reads. The data hold about 1.4 million distinct CDR3 sequences, with roughly 64% observed a single time. The source material was blood. The receptors originated from a man in his late teens or twenties in good health.

The J gene is TRBJ1-1, the V gene TRBV18, with TRBD1 identical over 7 bases. The trim removed 9 bases at V and 1 base at J, leaving 5 bases unmatched. The CDR3 spans 13 residues. From germline, CDR1 is KGHSH and CDR2 LQKENI. The CDR3 sequence: CASQTGRNTEAFF. The CDR3 nucleotides are TGTGCCAGTCAGACAGGGCGGAACACTGAAGCTTTCTTT.

Concerning this clonotype itself: An end of the junction does not agree with germline; a read error may underlie this. The genes are TRBV18 and TRBJ1-2; D call uncertain. From germline, CDR1 is KGHSH and CDR2 LQKENI. The CDR3 is made up of 13 amino acids. The CDR3 protein is CTSSPPVGDGYTF. The CDR3 nucleotides are TGTACCAGCTCACCACCGGTGGGAGATGGCTACACCTTC.

This clonotype showed up just a few times. CDR3 sequence (DNA): TGTGCCAGCAGCCGCCGGACGCAAGAGACCCAGTACTTC. Protein product: CASSRRTQETQYF. The chain uses TRBV3-1 and TRBJ2-5; D is uncertain. The V gene lost 4 bases and the J gene lost 2 bases, with 8 bases spanning the gap. The CDR3 loop spans 13 amino acids. Germline-derived CDR1 and CDR2 are LGHDT and YNNKEL (reference sequence).

This clonotype was counted between two and nine times. V usage is TRBV29-1 and J usage is TRBJ2-7; D ambiguous. The CDR3 runs 13 residues. The germline gives CDR1 SQVTM, CDR2 ANQGSEA. Trimming cost V 5 bases and J 1 base, with 12 bases left between them. The CDR3: CSVRPESSYEQYF. The CDR3 DNA sequence: TGCAGCGTTCGGCCAGAGTCGTCCTACGAGCAGTACTTC.

This clonotype has just one count. This chain uses TRBV21-1 with TRBJ1-2. TRBV21-1 is tagged as a pseudogene. This CDR3 has 12 residues. CDR3 bases: TGTGCCAGCAGCAATCGGGGAGATGGCTACACCTTC. The encoded protein is CASSNRGDGYTF.

The chain employs TRBV28 and TRBJ1-4; D may be TRBD1 (5 bases). Germline lookup yields CDR1 MDHEN and CDR2 SYDVKM. Trimming removed 3 bases at V and 12 bases at J, with 14 bases between. CDR3 length: 13 residues. Here the CDR3 reads CASSLGLGEELFF. The CDR3 coding sequence is TGTGCCAGCAGTTTGGGGTTGGGGGAAGAACTGTTTTTT.

This clonotype appeared once. The gene calls are TRBV29-1 and TRBJ2-7; no definite D call. The V end was cut by 6 bases, the J end by 3 bases, with 12 bases between. The germline V gene has CDR1 SQVTM and CDR2 ANQGSEA. The CDR3 covers 12 residues. CDR3 amino acids: CSVGTTFYEQYF. DNA of the CDR3: TGCAGCGTAGGTACTACTTTCTACGAGCAGTACTTC.

The J gene is TRBJ2-1, the V gene TRBV4-3; either TRBD1 or TRBD2 may fit D (7 bases each). Judging by the DNA end, TRBJ2-7 fits better; the J call may be wrong. This CDR3 is 14 amino acids long. CDR1 LGHNA and CDR2 YSLEER come from the germline V gene. The CDR3 sequence: CASSQETGRDEQYF. Here the CDR3 DNA reads TGCGCCAGCAGCCAAGAGACAGGGAGGGACGAGCAGTACTTC.

This clonotype was observed many times. The chain links TRBV27 to TRBJ2-1, with 7 bases that match TRBD2. Germline V gene data show CDR1 as MNHEY and CDR2 as SMNVEV (reference sequence). V lost 4 bases, J lost 2 bases, and 8 bases stayed unmatched. This CDR3 is 16 amino acids long. CDR3: CASSSRLAGPYNEQFF. The CDR3 DNA reads as TGTGCCAGCAGTTCCCGACTAGCCGGGCCCTACAATGAGCAGTTCTTC.

The chain carries TRBV29-1 and TRBJ2-6, with TRBD2 as a possible D gene (5 bases). CDR1 is SQVTM, CDR2 ANQGSEA, per germline. V lost 3 bases and J 7 bases, leaving 13 bases between the germline ends. This CDR3 region has 14 residues. The CDR3 reads CSVEDHGGANVLTF. CDR3 DNA sequence: TGCAGCGTTGAGGACCACGGAGGCGCCAACGTCCTGACTTTC.

CDR3 amino acids: CASSRRNLLRETDTQYF. In nucleotides, the CDR3 is TGTGCCAGCAGTAGAAGAAACTTGCTCAGGGAGACAGATACGCAGTATTTT. The gene calls are TRBV12-3 or TRBV12-4 and TRBJ2-3; D assignment may be TRBD1 or TRBD2 (5 bases each). This CDR3 spans 17 amino acids. V shed 5 bases and J shed 3 bases, with 21 bases lying between them.

The rearrangement links TRBV2 to TRBJ2-3; tentative D call: TRBD2 (5 bases). CDR1 and CDR2 (germline): SNHLY, FYNNEI. This CDR3 region has 14 residues. V lost 7 bases to trimming and J lost 0 bases, with 11 bases between them. The CDR3 DNA follows: TGTGCCAGCAACCATCCGGGGAGCACAGATACGCAGTATTTT. Translated, it gives CASNHPGSTDTQYF.

The rearrangement uses TRBV28 and TRBJ2-3; D is ambiguous. V dropped 8 bases and J dropped 2 bases, with 14 bases sitting between them. The CDR3 contains 14 residues. The germline V gene has CDR1 MDHEN and CDR2 SYDVKM. This CDR3 is CASERGSFTDTQYF. DNA for the CDR3: TGTGCCAGCGAGAGAGGCAGCTTCACAGATACGCAGTATTTT. The whole variable domain, remainder taken from reference TRBV28 and TRBJ2-3, is DVKVTQSSRYLVKRTGEKVFLECVQDMDHENMFWYRQDPGLGLRLIYFSYDVKMKEKGDIPEGYSVSREKKERFSLILESASTNQTSMYLCASERGSFTDTQYFGPGTRLTVL.

This sequence joins TRBV2 and TRBJ2-5, with D possibly TRBD2 on 6 matching bases. CDR1 is SNHLY and CDR2 is FYNNEI in the germline V gene. The CDR3 totals 17 residues. V lost 6 bases and J 1 base, leaving 21 bases between the germline ends. CDR3 sequence reads: CASSASSWAGTQETQYF. The DNA of the CDR3 is TGTGCCAGCAGCGCCTCCAGCTGGGCGGGAACCCAAGAGACCCAGTACTTC.

The table lists this clonotype with a few counts. The chain couples TRBV7-2 to TRBJ1-2, with no clear D. CDR1 is SGHTA and CDR2 is FQGNSA in the germline V gene. Trimming took 10 bases from V and 8 from J, leaving 23 bases between them. The CDR3 runs 14 residues. For the CDR3, the DNA is TGTGCCACCAAGCAGCCGCTAGTCTCGGGGGGCTACACCTTC. It specifies CATKQPLVSGGYTF.

This chain uses TRBV7-9 with TRBJ1-2; TRBD1 agrees at 7 bases. V lost 0 bases, J lost 4 bases, and 11 bases stayed unmatched. Germline-derived CDR1 and CDR2 are SEHNR and FQNEAQ (reference sequence). The CDR3 covers 17 residues. CDR3 DNA: TGTGCCAGCAGCTTAGCCGGGGACAGACTACGGAGCTATGGCTACACCTTC. Translated, it gives CASSLAGDRLRSYGYTF.

The chain recombines TRBV27 with TRBJ1-4, with D possibly matching TRBD1 (5 bases). The CDR3 sequence is 12 residues long. V gave up 6 bases and J gave up 13 bases, with 15 bases separating them. Germline V CDR1 and CDR2: MNHEY, SMNVEV (reference sequence). CDR3 region: CASRGEALGLFF. Here the CDR3 DNA reads TGTGCCAGCAGGGGGGAGGCTCTTGGACTGTTTTTT.

The J gene is TRBJ2-3, the V gene TRBV20-1; D ambiguous. Germline V CDR1 and CDR2: DFQATT, SNEGSKA (reference sequence). V lost 6 bases and J lost 4, with 8 bases in between. The length of the CDR3 is 11 residues. Here the CDR3 reads CSALQPDTQYF. CDR3 coding DNA: TGCAGTGCCCTACAACCAGATACGCAGTATTTT.

This rearrangement joins TRBV4-2 to TRBJ1-6, with a possible D match to TRBD1 (6 bases). The V end was cut by 4 bases, the J end by 0 bases, with 13 bases between. Germline loops: CDR1 LGHNA, CDR2 YNFKEQ. This CDR3 spans 17 amino acids. CDR3 bases: TGTGCCAGCAGCCTTCGGACAGACTCCTCCTATAATTCACCCCTCCACTTT. It specifies CASSLRTDSSYNSPLHF.

The V and J genes are TRBV5-1 and TRBJ2-7; D tentatively fits TRBD1 or TRBD2 (5 bases each). Germline V lookup: CDR1 SGHRS, CDR2 YFSETQ. Trimming pared 4 bases from V and 3 bases from J, leaving 20 bases between. The CDR3 extends over 16 amino acids. The CDR3 coding sequence is TGCGCCAGCAGCGTATACTCCGGGACGCTTAACTACGAGCAGTACTTC. The encoded protein is CASSVYSGTLNYEQYF. Supplemented by reference TRBV5-1 and TRBJ2-7, the full variable domain reads KAGVTQTPRYLIKTRGQQVTLSCSPISGHRSVSWYQQTPGQGLQFLFEYFSETQRNKGNFPGRFSGRQFSNSRSEMNVSTLELGDSALYLCASSVYSGTLNYEQYFGPGTRLTVT.